This entry describes one T cell receptor (beta chain). In the original workflow: Researchers report that nucleated cell counts were estimated from reference gene primer amplification. Repertoires were generated with immunoSEQ multiplex PCR, while TCRdb's copy carries only in-frame clones and drops some. The V and J calls and clone size come from that table; D and trimming were worked out from the DNA. The sample includes 180,000 or so clones, roughly 81% of them seen just once. Seattle researchers signed up patients amid active infection and tracked them longitudinally. This specimen belongs to a study of blood T cell repertoires in COVID-19. Study-level background: Samples taken during acute and convalescent COVID-19 were collected in the United States, Italy and Spain. Nucleic acid was either cDNA or gDNA, and it came from T cells, B-cell-depleted T cells, or PBMCs.

Germline lookup yields CDR1 SGHVS and CDR2 FNYEAQ. V dropped 1 base and J dropped 6; count of bases not matched to a gene: 15. CDR3 size: 18 residues. The sample comprised peripheral blood. The rearrangement links TRBV7-6 to TRBJ2-1; the match to TRBD2 covers 7 bases. The sequence was obtained from a woman aged 40-49 years with COVID-19, enrolled during active disease. The CDR3 loop is CASSLEPGGFRRTNEQFF. In DNA, the CDR3 is TGTGCCAGCAGCTTAGAGCCGGGAGGCTTCCGGAGGACCAATGAGCAGTTCTTC.